This TCR beta chain is drawn from a study of tumor-infiltrating lymphocytes in oesophageal squamous cell carcinoma (dated by TCRdb to the mid-2010s). Library preparation employed PCR. Sequencing took place on an Illumina HiSeq 2000. TCRdb applied fastp at Q25 and MiXCR to the public reads, then kept only in-frame beta chains. When rows share a CDR3 protein, they turn into one entry using the most common DNA and genes. The sample table records some 14,000 distinct CDR3 sequences; roughly half of these occur just once. The ten biggest clones cover around 15% of the sample. As concerns this clonotype: Its antigen specificity is not known. Qualities for individual bases were not recorded, and no much larger clone is one base off.

Via the germline V gene, CDR1 is SGHTA and CDR2 FQGTGA. Taken from cysteine to phenylalanine, the CDR3 has 13 residues. Kept here is only the CDR3 DNA, which spans 39 bases and is read in frame from base 1. The clonotype was recovered from a male donor with esophageal squamous cell carcinoma. Sequencing used blood. The chain couples TRBV7-3 to TRBJ2-5; the D gene is perhaps TRBD2, from 6 matching bases. The J call may be incorrect, as the DNA end agrees better with TRBJ2-1. The CDR3 in this case is CASSLGGVGEQFF. In nucleotides, the sequence is TGTGCCAGCAGCTTAGGAGGGGTCGGCGAGCAGTTCTTC.